A selection of T cell receptor beta chains follows, all from one sample in a study of regulatory T cells in long-lasting Graves disease. TCRdb processed the multiplex PCR reads anew with MiXCR; each CDR3 protein has one entry. The sample has approximately 400,000 distinct CDR3 sequences, about 10% seen once. Another study also made use of these data, one on T cells in Graves' hyperthyroidism and ophthalmopathy.

The material was peripheral blood mononuclear cells (PBMCs), obtained at new diagnosis, from a patient treated with antithyroid drugs. These TCRs come from a woman aged 18-29 years with Graves disease. CDR3s include the opening cysteine and the closing phenylalanine or tryptophan. A D gene is named only where the DNA matches it firmly. Size is omitted from some rows. Given values are once, few, many or a class for expanded clones.

TRBJ2-1 few TRBV7-6 TRBD2 CASSLASGRGNEQFF TGTGCCAGCAGCTTGGCTAGCGGGAGAGGGAATGAGCAGTTCTTC
TRBJ1-3 many TRBV6-2/TRBV6-3 . CASSYRSSGNTIYF TGTGCCAGCAGTTACCGGTCATCAGGAAACACCATATATTTT
TRBJ1-5 few TRBV20-1 TRBD1 CSASLRQGWAQPQHF TGCAGTGCTAGTCTTCGACAGGGCTGGGCTCAGCCCCAGCATTTT
TRBJ2-1 many TRBV7-3 TRBD2 CASSLGLVSYNEQFF TGTGCCAGCAGCTTAGGACTAGTGAGCTACAATGAGCAGTTCTTC
TRBJ2-1 many TRBV4-2 . CASSPLRPGRQFF TGTGCCAGCAGCCCTCTTCGGCCGGGGCGGCAGTTCTTC
TRBJ2-1 many TRBV7-8 . CASSPGGRYNEQFF TGTGCCAGCAGTCCCGGAGGCAGGTACAATGAGCAGTTCTTC
TRBJ1-5 many TRBV27 . CASSSTFHHREVQPQHF TGTGCCAGCAGTTCAACCTTCCACCACAGGGAAGTCCAGCCCCAGCATTTT
TRBJ2-1 . TRBV2 . CASTEAGLPGEFF TGTGCCAGCACAGAGGCGGGACTGCCCGGGGAGTTCTTC
TRBJ1-5 many TRBV7-2 . CASSLPQRNQPQHF TGTGCCAGCAGCCTTCCACAGCGCAATCAGCCCCAGCATTTT
TRBJ2-1 many TRBV15 TRBD2 CATSTGTSGYNEQFF TGTGCCACCAGCACCGGGACTAGCGGGTACAATGAGCAGTTCTTC
TRBJ2-5 many TRBV27 TRBD1 CASSLTGVWETQYF TGTGCCAGCAGTTTAACAGGGGTTTGGGAGACCCAGTACTTC
TRBJ1-3 . TRBV14 . CASSQGYPLTGSAGNTIYF TGTGCCAGCAGCCAAGGATACCCACTAACAGGGAGCGCTGGAAACACCATATATTTT
TRBJ1-1 few TRBV6-1 . CASSEAGLGRGRLNTEAFF TGTGCCAGCAGTGAAGCAGGTCTTGGTAGGGGTAGGCTGAACACTGAAGCTTTCTTT
TRBJ1-2 many TRBV28 TRBD1 CASSLGQRLFYGYTF TGTGCCAGCAGTTTGGGACAGCGCCTTTTCTATGGCTACACCTTC
TRBJ2-1 few TRBV7-8 TRBD2 CASSLAVTLAEVRNEQFF TGTGCCAGCAGCTTAGCGGTGACTCTAGCGGAAGTCCGGAATGAGCAGTTCTTC
TRBJ2-5 many TRBV5-4 . CASAQSQETQYF TGTGCCAGCGCACAGAGCCAAGAGACCCAGTACTTC
TRBJ2-7 many TRBV12-3/TRBV12-4 TRBD1 CASSIPLGQRGYEQYF TGTGCCAGCAGTATACCCTTGGGACAGAGGGGCTACGAGCAGTACTTC
TRBJ1-1 many TRBV11-2 . CASSRQRKGQTEAFF TGCGCCAGCAGCCGTCAGAGGAAAGGTCAGACTGAAGCTTTCTTT